This T cell receptor (beta chain) was recorded in a study of blood T cell repertoires in COVID-19. Germline CDR1 is SQVTM and CDR2 is ANQGSEA. The CDR3 spans 14 residues. V dropped 0 bases and J dropped 7; count of bases not matched to a gene: 6. Sequencing was performed with immunoSEQ multiplex PCR; in TCRdb, only in-frame clones are kept and a portion is missing. The data contain about 160,000 clones, 80% to 90% of them singletons. V usage is TRBV29-1 and J usage is TRBJ2-7; 10 bases match TRBD2. The sequencing sample was made of peripheral blood. The sequence came from a man between 65 and 80 years old with acute or convalescent COVID-19. The CDR3 sequence is CSVEDILAGREQYF. For the CDR3, the DNA is TGCAGCGTTGAAGATATACTAGCGGGAAGGGAGCAGTACTTC.